This T cell receptor (beta chain) was observed in a study of shared clonotypes between healthy human individuals. Overall study context: Donor composition was a couple of women and three men, aged 18 to 49.

CD45RO negativity and positive selection for CCR7 defined naive CD8 cells, a population that excluded terminally differentiated effector memory CD45RA+ cells. Germline assignment: CDR1 MRHNA and CDR2 SNTAGT. The ends lost 5 bases at V and 2 bases at J; junction bases unmatched: 13. The CDR3 covers 17 residues. Clones were read by immunoSEQ multiplex PCR, and TCRdb kept only the in-frame ones, dropping some. The table includes about 1,800,000 clones, roughly 95% detected once. The chain carries TRBV6-4 and TRBJ1-2; TRBD1 matches at 8 bases. The clonotype originates from a man between 18 and 29 years old in good health. The sequenced sample consisted of naive CD8+ T cells sorted from blood. CDR3 amino acids: CASSSSPWTGWNYGYTF. DNA for the CDR3: TGTGCCAGCAGTTCATCCCCGTGGACAGGGTGGAACTATGGCTACACCTTC.